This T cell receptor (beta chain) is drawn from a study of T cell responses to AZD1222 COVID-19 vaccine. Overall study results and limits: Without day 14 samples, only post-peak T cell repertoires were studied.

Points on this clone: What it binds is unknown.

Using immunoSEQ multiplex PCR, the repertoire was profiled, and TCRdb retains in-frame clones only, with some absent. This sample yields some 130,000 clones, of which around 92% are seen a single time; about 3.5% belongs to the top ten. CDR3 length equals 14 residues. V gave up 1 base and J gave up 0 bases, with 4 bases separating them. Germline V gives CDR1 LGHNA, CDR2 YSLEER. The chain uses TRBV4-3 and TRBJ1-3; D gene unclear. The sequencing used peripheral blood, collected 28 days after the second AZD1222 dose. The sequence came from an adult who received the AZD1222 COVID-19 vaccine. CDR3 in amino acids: CASSQAGSGNTIYF. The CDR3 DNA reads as TGCGCCAGCAGCCAAGCAGGCTCTGGAAACACCATATATTTT.